The sequence of this T cell receptor beta chain was determined in a study of persistence of HIV-infected CD4 T cells. Study-level background: Multiple blood draws of up to 180 mL, except two donors with single leukapheresis.

Sequencing used immunoSEQ version 4 in survey mode. The assay was immunoSEQ multiplex PCR, and TCRdb's table has in-frame clones only and misses some. Altogether over 30,000 clones are present, about four fifths being singletons, with the ten largest covering about 6.8%. The germline CDR1 and CDR2 sequences are MNHEY and SMNVEV (reference sequence). The V and J ends lost 2 bases and 0 bases, in that order; junction bases with no gene match: 2. The CDR3 covers 16 residues. Cells were stimulated with CMV-infected fibroblast lysates at approximately 10 ug/mL. CD40L-negative CD69-negative CD45RO-high memory CD4+ T cells were sorted as populations depleted of antigen-responding cells. For at least 4 years, plasma HIV-1 RNA was undetectable (<50 copies/mL). A remark on this clone: Its antigen is undetermined.

Sample: CD4+ T cells sorted from PBMCs after 18-hour stimulation, taken from a patient who received antiretroviral therapy. The sequence derives from an adult woman with HIV who was CMV-seropositive. V is TRBV27 and J is TRBJ1-1; TRBD1 aligns across 11 bases. The CDR3 loop is CASSLKGQGVNTEAFF. The CDR3 DNA reads TGTGCCAGCAGTTTAAAGGGACAGGGGGTGAACACTGAAGCTTTCTTT.